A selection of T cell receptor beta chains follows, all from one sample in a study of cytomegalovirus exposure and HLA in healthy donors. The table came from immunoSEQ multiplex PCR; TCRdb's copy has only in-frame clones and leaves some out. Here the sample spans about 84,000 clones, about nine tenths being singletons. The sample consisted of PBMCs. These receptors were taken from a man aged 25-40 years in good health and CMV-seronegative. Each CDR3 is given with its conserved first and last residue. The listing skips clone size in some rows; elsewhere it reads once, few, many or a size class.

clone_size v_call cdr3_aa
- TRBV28 CASLGRAYEQYF
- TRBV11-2 CASIPSTVVNTEAFF
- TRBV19 CASSPGGVTDTQYF
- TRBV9 CASSGSRGRGGEKLFF
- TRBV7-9 CASSLVRVLDEQFF
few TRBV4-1 CASSRAGPSGANVLTF
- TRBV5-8 CASSLYRGRQPQHF
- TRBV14 CASSQRWDRSADTQYF
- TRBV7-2 CASSHGTGGEGYGYTF
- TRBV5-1 CASSNRQGSSYNSPLHF
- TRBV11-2 CASSLDRGGQPQHF
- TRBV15 CATSRDGQGVSPLHF
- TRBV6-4 CASPGTSGGSGDTQYF
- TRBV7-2 CASSLLPGTGELFF
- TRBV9 CASSVRGGRADETQYF
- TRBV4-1 CASSRDYSSYNEQFF
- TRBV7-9 CASSPQDSNQPQHF
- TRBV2 CASRTTSGRNEQYF
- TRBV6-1 CASSDLAGTGNNEQFF
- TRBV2 CASIAGGAYYNEQFF
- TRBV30 CAPRTGDQPQHF
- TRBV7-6 CASSLAGGTGELFF
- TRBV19 CASSTWDRYSNQPQHF
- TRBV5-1 CAARTGLNTEAFF
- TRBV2 CASRGGYYGYTF
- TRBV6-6 CASSYSSQETQYF
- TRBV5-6 CASSRIDGNNSPLHF
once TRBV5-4 CASSTLGQATNEKLFF
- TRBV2 CASTKVTGGDQHF
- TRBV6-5 CASSYSNRGSTEAFF
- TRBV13 CASSIRGTGGTDTQYF
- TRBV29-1 CSVSRENTEAFF
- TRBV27 CASGGGPGTYGYTF
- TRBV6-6 CASTPPGRVGTEAFF
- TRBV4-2 CASSQADRGGTEAFF
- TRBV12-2 CARRTSGPDTQYF
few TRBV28 CASSLGSVYGYTF
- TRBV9 CASSVRDRGRTNYGYTF
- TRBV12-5 CASTSGGAVETQYF
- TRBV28 CASSSGGYSNQPQHF
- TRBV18 CASSPPRTSGNNEQFF
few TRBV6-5 CASSSTSIRDSYEQYF
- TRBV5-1 CASSLDPLLSRGPYEQYF
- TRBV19 CASSLRTSGTDTQYF
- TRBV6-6 CAGTKQGADVGYTF